The 27 T cell receptor beta chains presented below share a single source sample, sequenced in a study of vaccination and CD4 T cells after COVID-19. Treatment reported: approximately nine-day PBMC culture with coronavirus spike peptide pools or control peptides (ViraFEST assay). Oncomine TCR Beta short-read sequencing was applied to DNA from cultured CD4+ T cells. TCRdb re-called the PCR reads through MiXCR, storing one row per CDR3 protein. The data contain under 15,000 distinct CDR3 sequences, 45% to 65% of them singletons. Their recognized antigens are unknown. The material sequenced was CD4+ T cells from blood, cultured in vitro. These TCRs come from a human donor who had recovered from COVID-19.

The chain combines TRBV28 with TRBJ1-4, with no clear D. CDR3 length equals 12 residues. Trimming removed 7 bases from V and 4 bases from J, with 7 bases in between. Germline values: CDR1 MDHEN, CDR2 SYDVKM. The CDR3 region is CASKAFNEKLFF. The CDR3 DNA follows: TGTGCCAGCAAGGCCTTTAATGAAAAACTGTTTTTT.

A few counts support this clonotype. This chain uses TRBV5-8 with TRBJ2-2; D is perhaps TRBD1 (6 bases). The CDR3 length is 15 residues. Trimming took off 6 bases at V and 0 bases at J, with 12 bases between the two ends. CDR1 and CDR2 (germline): SGHTS, YDEGEE. The CDR3, as DNA: TGTGCCAGCACCCCGGGACACACGAACACCGGGGAGCTGTTTTTT. This sequence encodes CASTPGHTNTGELFF. The whole variable domain, remainder taken from reference TRBV5-8 and TRBJ2-2, is EAGVTQSPTHLIKTRGQQATLRCSPISGHTSVYWYQQALGLGLQFLLWYDEGEERNRGNFPPRFSGRQFPNYSSELNVNALELEDSALYLCASTPGHTNTGELFFGEGSRLTVL.

CDR3 amino acids: CASSWAGEGSEAFF. The CDR3 DNA reads TGTGCCAGCAGCTGGGCAGGGGAGGGCTCTGAAGCTTTCTTT. The chain carries TRBV7-3 and TRBJ1-1, with TRBD1 as a possible D gene (6 bases). V was cut by 4 bases and J by 6 bases, with 15 bases left in between. Germline V CDR1 and CDR2: SGHTA, FQGTGA. CDR3 size: 14 residues. Variable domain in full (rest from reference TRBV7-3 and TRBJ1-1): GAGVSQTPSNKVTEKGKYVELRCDPISGHTALYWYRQSLGQGPEFLIYFQGTGAADDSGLPNDRFFAVRPEGSVSTLKIQRTERGDSAVYLCASSWAGEGSEAFFGQGTRLTVV.

The J gene is TRBJ2-3, the V gene TRBV11-2; TRBD1 matches 8 bases. Looked up from germline, CDR1 is SGHAT and CDR2 is FQNNGV. J lost 1 base, V lost 5 bases, and 5 bases had no gene match. There are 15 residues in the CDR3. DNA for the CDR3: TGTGCCAGCAGCCGCGGACAGGGCGGCACAGATACGCAGTATTTT. Protein: CASSRGQGGTDTQYF.

V and J are TRBV6-1 and TRBJ1-5; D is undetermined. The ends were cut back, 3 bases at V and 10 bases at J, with 13 bases in the middle. The CDR3 loop spans 13 amino acids. The germline gives CDR1 MNHNS, CDR2 SASEGT. This CDR3 reads CASSDRGGSPQHF. CDR3 in DNA: TGTGCCAGCAGTGACCGAGGAGGGTCACCCCAGCATTTT.

The rearrangement uses TRBV20-1 and TRBJ1-5; D call uncertain. CDR3 length: 16 amino acids. Germline V CDR1 and CDR2: DFQATT, SNEGSKA (reference sequence). The germline V and J ends were trimmed by 3 bases and 4 bases, with 19 bases remaining between them. CDR3 nucleotide sequence: TGCAGTGCTAGCTATAGGGTAGGGAGTTCGAATCAGCCCCAGCATTTT. Translation: CSASYRVGSSNQPQHF.

Here the CDR3 reads CSAQTGVTEYF. CDR3 sequence (DNA): TGCAGTGCTCAAACAGGGGTCACGGAGTACTTC. This chain links TRBV20-1 with TRBJ2-7; 7 nucleotides line up with TRBD1. The V segment lost 5 bases and the J segment 11 bases; nucleotides outside the gene matches: 9. The CDR3 covers 11 residues. Germline V lookup: CDR1 DFQATT, CDR2 SNEGSKA (reference sequence).

V gene TRBV11-2 combines with J gene TRBJ2-1; D call uncertain. Deletions cut 5 bases from V and 0 bases from J, with 14 bases between. Germline V lookup: CDR1 SGHAT, CDR2 FQNNGV. This CDR3 is built from 16 residues. The CDR3 region has the DNA TGTGCCAGCAGCGAGAGCCCTACCCCCTCCTACAATGAGCAGTTCTTC. It yields the protein CASSESPTPSYNEQFF.

The rearrangement joins TRBV27 to TRBJ1-3, with D maybe TRBD1 (6 bases). The CDR3 is 15 residues long. Germline CDR1 MNHEY, CDR2 SMNVEV (reference sequence). Trimming cost V 5 bases and J 4 bases, with 15 bases left between them. In DNA, the CDR3 is TGTGCCAGCAGTACCGAGCGGGGGGGCGGAAACACCATATATTTT. Protein product: CASSTERGGGNTIYF.

This clonotype turned up a few times. The V call is TRBV7-9, the J call TRBJ1-2; possible D gene TRBD1, 6 bases. Germline V gene sequence: CDR1 SEHNR, CDR2 FQNEAQ (reference sequence). CDR3 length equals 15 residues. The V end was cut by 2 bases, the J end by 7 bases, with 17 bases between. The CDR3 region has the DNA TGTGCCAGCAGCTTATCGGCAGGGGAAGGTGGTGGCTACACCTTC. Its translation is CASSLSAGEGGGYTF. The whole variable domain, remainder taken from reference TRBV7-9 and TRBJ1-2, is DTGVSQNPRHKITKRGQNVTFRCDPISEHNRLYWYRQTLGQGPEFLTYFQNEAQLEKSRLLSDRFSAERPKGSFSTLEIQRTEQGDSAMYLCASSLSAGEGGGYTFGSGTRLTVV.

V usage is TRBV6-2 or TRBV6-3 and J usage is TRBJ2-1; 8 bases line up with TRBD2. The CDR3 is 14 residues long. With 6 bases clipped from V and 7 bases from J, the junction kept 8 bases outside the gene matches. CDR1 is MNHEY, CDR2 SVGEGT, per germline. CDR3 protein: CASRLRGLGNEQFF. Written as DNA, the CDR3 is TGTGCCAGCAGACTTCGGGGACTAGGAAATGAGCAGTTCTTC.

The rearrangement uses TRBV2 and TRBJ2-7; the D gene is possibly TRBD2 (5 bases). The CDR3 consists of 14 residues. Germline V gene data show CDR1 as SNHLY and CDR2 as FYNNEI. The V end lost 6 bases, the J end lost 5 bases, and 17 bases lay between the germline ends. The CDR3 region is CASRRGRDYDEQYF. The CDR3 DNA reads as TGTGCCAGCAGGCGCGGCCGGGATTATGACGAGCAGTACTTC.

This chain connects TRBV20-1 to TRBJ1-4, with D possibly being TRBD1 (6 bases). Trimming took 2 bases from V and 10 from J, leaving 20 bases between them. CDR1 DFQATT and CDR2 SNEGSKA come from the germline V gene (reference sequence). The CDR3 loop spans 15 amino acids. CDR3 protein: CSARLRDTSKRKLFF. CDR3 DNA sequence: TGCAGTGCTAGATTACGGGACACGTCTAAAAGAAAACTGTTTTTT.

The chain employs TRBV4-3 and TRBJ2-1; D is undetermined. CDR1 and CDR2 (germline): LGHNA, YSLEER. V shed 0 bases and J shed 5 bases, with 2 bases lying between them. The CDR3 extends over 12 amino acids. In nucleotides, the CDR3 is TGCGCCAGCAGCCAAGAGAACAATGAGCAGTTCTTC. Translated, it gives CASSQENNEQFF.

This chain connects TRBV12-3 or TRBV12-4 to TRBJ1-2; D is unclear. This CDR3 is built from 12 residues. V was cut by 8 bases and J by 9 bases, with 16 bases left in between. The CDR3 DNA reads TGTGCCAGCCCCCGGCTCCTATTAAGCTACACCTTC. This encodes CASPRLLLSYTF.

The genes are TRBV24-1 and TRBJ2-3; D is unresolved. CDR3 length: 14 amino acids. Germline CDR1 reads KGHDR; CDR2 reads SFDVKD. Trimming removed 4 bases from V and 1 base from J, with 8 bases in between. The CDR3 here is CATSDGGGTDTQYF. The CDR3 bases are TGTGCCACCAGTGACGGCGGAGGCACAGATACGCAGTATTTT.

This clonotype has just one count. At one end, the junction sequence differs from germline, possibly due to a read error. V usage is TRBV27 and J usage is TRBJ1-3; a weak D match, TRBD1 (5 bases). CDR3 length: 14 amino acids. Germline CDR1 MNHEY, CDR2 SMNVEV (reference sequence). CDR3: CVSSIRGTGNTIYF. The DNA for the CDR3 is TGTGTCAGCAGTATAAGGGGAACTGGAAACACCATATATTTT.

This clonotype was seen a handful of times. The rearrangement uses TRBV15 and TRBJ2-7, with D perhaps matching TRBD2 (5 bases). The CDR3 runs 14 residues. The V end was cut by 2 bases, the J end by 2 bases, with 10 bases between. Per germline, CDR1 LNHNV and CDR2 YYDKDF (reference sequence). The CDR3: CATSRPGTTYEQYF. CDR3 in DNA: TGTGCCACCAGCAGACCGGGAACGACCTACGAGCAGTACTTC.

V is TRBV12-3 or TRBV12-4 and J is TRBJ1-5, with D unclear. This CDR3 comprises 15 residues. The V end lost 3 bases, the J end lost 4 bases, and 13 bases lay between the germline ends. CDR3 sequence: CASSLYTKGNQPQHF. CDR3 in DNA: TGTGCCAGCAGTTTGTATACCAAAGGAAATCAGCCCCAGCATTTT.

The gene calls are TRBV5-4 and TRBJ1-2; D is unresolved. The CDR3 runs to 12 residues. Trimming pared 7 bases from V and 2 bases from J, leaving 9 bases between. The V gene's germline CDR1 is SGHNT and CDR2 YYREEE (reference sequence). CDR3 bases: TGTGCCAGCGGGATAGGGAACTATGGCTACACCTTC. Encoded protein: CASGIGNYGYTF.

This rearrangement joins TRBV6-1 to TRBJ2-7; D gene ambiguous. Germline values: CDR1 MNHNS, CDR2 SASEGT. The CDR3 totals 10 residues. V gave up 7 bases and J gave up 3 bases, with 4 bases separating them. CDR3 region: CASKRYEQYF. The CDR3, as DNA: TGTGCCAGCAAGCGCTACGAGCAGTACTTC.

The V call is TRBV7-2, the J call TRBJ2-5; no clear D. This CDR3 has 14 amino acids. V lost 1 base and J lost 7, with 13 bases in between. The germline V gene encodes CDR1 SGHTA and CDR2 FQGNSA. CDR3 amino acids: CASSLGGMVGTQYF. The CDR3 DNA sequence: TGTGCCAGCAGCTTAGGTGGGATGGTTGGGACCCAGTACTTC. The full variable domain, rest sourced from reference TRBV7-2 and TRBJ2-5, is GAGVSQSPSNKVTEKGKDVELRCDPISGHTALYWYRQSLGQGLEFLIYFQGNSAPDKSGLPSDRFSAERTGGSVSTLTIQRTQQEDSAVYLCASSLGGMVGTQYFGPGTRLLVL.

The chain links TRBV15 to TRBJ2-7; 11 nucleotides match TRBD2. Germline-derived CDR1 and CDR2 are LNHNV and YYDKDF (reference sequence). Trimming cost V 0 bases and J 3 bases; bases outside gene matches: 1. CDR3 size: 15 residues. The DNA of the CDR3 is TGTGCCACCAGCAGAGATCTAGCGGGAGGCTACGAGCAGTACTTC. Amino acids: CATSRDLAGGYEQYF.

The gene calls are TRBV28 and TRBJ1-2; D perhaps matches TRBD1 (5 bases). V gave up 3 bases and J gave up 7 bases, with 12 bases separating them. CDR1 and CDR2 from the germline V gene are MDHEN and SYDVKM. This CDR3 comprises 13 residues. In nucleotides, the CDR3 is TGTGCCAGCAGTTTGCGGGGCCCAAGTGGCTACACCTTC. This sequence encodes CASSLRGPSGYTF.

The V call is TRBV20-1, the J call TRBJ2-7, with 12 bases identical to TRBD2. Trimming at V came to 4 bases and at J to 0 bases, leaving 10 bases not matched to a gene. The CDR3 is made up of 17 amino acids. From germline, CDR1 is DFQATT and CDR2 SNEGSKA (reference sequence). The CDR3 nucleotides are TGCAGTGCTACCCTACTAGCGGGAGGCCCCAGCTCCTACGAGCAGTACTTC. Its protein is CSATLLAGGPSSYEQYF.

The J gene is TRBJ2-2, the V gene TRBV11-2, with D possibly matching TRBD2 (5 bases). Trimming pared 4 bases from V and 1 base from J, leaving 7 bases between. Germline V gene data show CDR1 as SGHAT and CDR2 as FQNNGV. The CDR3 length is 14 residues. DNA of the CDR3: TGTGCCAGCAGCTCAGGACTGAACACCGGGGAGCTGTTTTTT. This encodes CASSSGLNTGELFF.

This clonotype is a singleton in its sample. J is TRBJ2-3 and V is TRBV10-3; tentative D call: TRBD1 (6 bases). Per the germline V gene, CDR1 is ENHRY and CDR2 is SYGVKD. V was shortened by 0 bases and J by 2 bases, with 12 bases between the two germline ends. The CDR3 runs to 16 residues. The CDR3: CAISESGDRTTDTQYF. Written as DNA, the CDR3 is TGTGCCATCAGTGAGTCTGGAGACAGGACCACAGATACGCAGTATTTT.